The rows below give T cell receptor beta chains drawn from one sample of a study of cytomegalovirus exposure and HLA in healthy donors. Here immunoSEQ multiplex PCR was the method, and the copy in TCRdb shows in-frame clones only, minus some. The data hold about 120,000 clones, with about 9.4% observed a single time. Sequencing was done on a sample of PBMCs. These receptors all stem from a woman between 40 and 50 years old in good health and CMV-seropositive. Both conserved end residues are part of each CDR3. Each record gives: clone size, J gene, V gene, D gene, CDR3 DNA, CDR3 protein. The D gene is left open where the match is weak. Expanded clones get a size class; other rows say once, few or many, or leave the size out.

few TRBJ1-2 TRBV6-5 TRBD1 TGTGCCAGCAGAGGCGGACAGGGGGTTTTATATGGCTACACCTTC CASRGGQGVLYGYTF
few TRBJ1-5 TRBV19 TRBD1 TGTGCCAGTAGTGGTCAGGGGGCGCGGCAGCCCCAGCATTTT CASSGQGARQPQHF
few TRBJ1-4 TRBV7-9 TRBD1 TGTGCCAGCAGCTTTTTGACAGGGGATTTATTTGCAACTAATGAAAAACTGTTTTTT CASSFLTGDLFATNEKLFF
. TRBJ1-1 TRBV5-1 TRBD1 TGCGCCAGCAGCCTCGACAGGGCGAACACTGAAGCTTTCTTT CASSLDRANTEAFF
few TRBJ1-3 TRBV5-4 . TGTGCCAGCAGCTTGGACAGCTTTACTGGAAACACCATATATTTT CASSLDSFTGNTIYF
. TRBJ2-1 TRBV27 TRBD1 TGTGCCAGCAGTTTGGGACAGGGGTTCCTCTACAATGAGCAGTTCTTC CASSLGQGFLYNEQFF
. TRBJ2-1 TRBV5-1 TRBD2 TGCGCCAGCAGCTCGGTCAGCGGGGGCTACAGTGAGCAGTTCTTC CASSSVSGGYSEQFF
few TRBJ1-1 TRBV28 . TGTGCCAGCAGTTTATCCCCCGACACTGAAGCTTTCTTT CASSLSPDTEAFF
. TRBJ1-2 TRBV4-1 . TGCGCCAGCAGCCAGGTTTGGACAGAAGGCTATGGCTACACCTTC CASSQVWTEGYGYTF
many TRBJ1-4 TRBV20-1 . TGCAGTGCTAGACTGCGTGAAAAACTGTTTTTT CSARLREKLFF
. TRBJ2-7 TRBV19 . TGTGCCAGTAGTATAAGGACAGCCCCCTACGAGCAGTACTTC CASSIRTAPYEQYF
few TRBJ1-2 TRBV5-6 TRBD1 TGTGCCAGCAGCTTGCCGGGACAGGGGGCAGGGGGCTACACCTTC CASSLPGQGAGGYTF
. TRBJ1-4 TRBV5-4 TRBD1 TGTGCCAGCAGCTTGGCCGAGGGGGCGGATAATGAAAAACTGTTTTTT CASSLAEGADNEKLFF
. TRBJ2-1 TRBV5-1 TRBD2 TGCGCCAGCAGCTTGGATGGGGGGCCGGGACTAGATGGGCAGTTCTTC CASSLDGGPGLDGQFF
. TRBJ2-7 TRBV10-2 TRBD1 TGCGCCAGCAGGGATCAAGAGGGACAGGGAGGGTACGAGCAGTACTTC CASRDQEGQGGYEQYF
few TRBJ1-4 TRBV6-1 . TGTGCCAGCCAGGGAGGATTCAATGAAAAACTGTTTTTT CASQGGFNEKLFF
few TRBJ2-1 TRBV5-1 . TGCGCCAGCAGCTTGCCAGCGACCTCCTACAATGAGCAGTTCTTC CASSLPATSYNEQFF
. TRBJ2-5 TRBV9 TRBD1 TGTGCCAGCAGCGTAGAGGGACAGCAAGAGACCCAGTACTTC CASSVEGQQETQYF
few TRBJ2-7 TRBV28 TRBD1 TGTGCCAGCAGTTTCGACAGGGCCTACGAGCAGTACTTC CASSFDRAYEQYF
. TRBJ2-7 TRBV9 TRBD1 TGTGCCAGCAGCGTAGAACCCGACAGGGGTTTGTACGAGCAGTACTTC CASSVEPDRGLYEQYF
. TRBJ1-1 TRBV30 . TGTGCCTGGGGGGCGGAGAACACTGAAGCTTTCTTT CAWGAENTEAFF
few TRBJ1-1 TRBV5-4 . TGTGCCAGCAGCTTGTACTGGGGGGAACAGCAGAACACTGAAGCTTTCTTT CASSLYWGEQQNTEAFF
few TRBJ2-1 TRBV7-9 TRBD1 TGTGCCAGCAGCATGGACAGGGCGAACAATGAGCAGTTCTTC CASSMDRANNEQFF
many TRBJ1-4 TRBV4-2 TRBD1 TGTGCCAGCAGCCAAGAATCAGGGGGTGGCGAAAAACTGTTTTTT CASSQESGGGEKLFF
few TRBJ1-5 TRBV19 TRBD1 TGTGCCAGTAGTCCCCCCAGGGGGCGCGATCAGCCCCAGCATTTT CASSPPRGRDQPQHF
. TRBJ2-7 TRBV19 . TGTGCCAGTAGTATTCCAGATGACTCCTACGAGCAGTACTTC CASSIPDDSYEQYF
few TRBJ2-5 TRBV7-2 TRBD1 TGTGCCAGCAGCTTAGGGGACAGGGGGTGGGAGACCCAGTACTTC CASSLGDRGWETQYF
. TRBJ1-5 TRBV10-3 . TGTGCCATCAGTGGCAGCGGGGAGGATCAGCCCCAGCATTTT CAISGSGEDQPQHF
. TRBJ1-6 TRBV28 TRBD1 TGTGCCAGCAGTTTATCCACAGGGGGAAATTCACCCCTCCACTTT CASSLSTGGNSPLHF
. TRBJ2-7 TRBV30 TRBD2 TGTGCCTGGGCCCCCCCCGGGACTAGAAGGGACTACGAGCAGTACTTC CAWAPPGTRRDYEQYF
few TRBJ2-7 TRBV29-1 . TGCAGCGTCCTCATCACAGGGAGCGAGCAGTACTTC CSVLITGSEQYF
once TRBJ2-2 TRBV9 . TGTGCCAGCAGCGTAGGGGGGACACTAGTCACCGGGGAGCTGTTTTTT CASSVGGTLVTGELFF
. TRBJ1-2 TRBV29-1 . TGCAGCGTTCTCCAGGGGAATGGCTACACCTTC CSVLQGNGYTF
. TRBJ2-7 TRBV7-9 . TGTGCCAGCAGATCCAGACAGGAGTATGACGAGCAGTACTTC CASRSRQEYDEQYF
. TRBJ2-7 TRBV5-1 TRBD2 TGCGCCAGCAGCTTGGGGGGAGGGTTCACCTACGAGCAGTACTTC CASSLGGGFTYEQYF
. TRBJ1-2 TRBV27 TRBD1 TGTGCCAGCAGCCGAGGACAGGGGGCATGGTATGGCTACACCTTC CASSRGQGAWYGYTF
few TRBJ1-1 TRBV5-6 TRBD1 TGTGCCAGCAGCTTGCTAGGGACAGCGGTCACTGAAGCTTTCTTT CASSLLGTAVTEAFF
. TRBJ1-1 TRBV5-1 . TGCGCCAGCAGCTTGGGGGGCCGGGGGGCTGAAGCTTTCTTT CASSLGGRGAEAFF
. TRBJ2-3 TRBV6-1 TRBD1 TGTGCCAGCAGTGGAACAGGGGTGGATACGCAGTATTTT CASSGTGVDTQYF
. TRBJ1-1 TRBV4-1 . TGCGCCAGAAGCCACATCGGCAGGGCTGAAGCTTTCTTT CARSHIGRAEAFF
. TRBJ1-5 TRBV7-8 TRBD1 TGTGCCAGCAGCTTAGCGGCGACAGGGAAAGGGGGCAATCAGCCCCAGCATTTT CASSLAATGKGGNQPQHF
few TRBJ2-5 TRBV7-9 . TGTGCCAGCAGCTCGCGAGGGCTAGAGGTACGAGAGAACCAGTACTTC CASSSRGLEVRENQYF
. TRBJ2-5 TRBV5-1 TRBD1 TGCGCCAGCAGCCCCCGGGACAGGGGCATCGGGCGAGAGACCCAGTACTTC CASSPRDRGIGRETQYF
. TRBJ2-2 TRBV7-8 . TGTGCCAGCAGCGCCCATGGGCAGTTGAACACCGGGGAGCTGTTTTTT CASSAHGQLNTGELFF
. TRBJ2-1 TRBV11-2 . TGTGCCAGCAGCTTAGATGTGACTAGTGAGCAGTTCTTC CASSLDVTSEQFF
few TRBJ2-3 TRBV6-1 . TGTGCCAGCAGTGAGAGGGCCAGTTGGGTTGATACGCAGTATTTT CASSERASWVDTQYF
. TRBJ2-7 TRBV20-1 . TGCAGTGCCCAAGGAGGGTACGAGCAGTACTTC CSAQGGYEQYF
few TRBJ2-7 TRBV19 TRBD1 TGTGCCAGTAGTACCACGACAGGGAGTACCTACGAGCAGTACTTC CASSTTTGSTYEQYF
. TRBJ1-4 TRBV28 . TGTGCCAGCAGCTCTAGCGTTAAACTGTTTTTT CASSSSVKLFF
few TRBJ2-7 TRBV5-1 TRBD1 TGCGCCAGCAGCCCCAACAGGGGCGGCGAGCAGTACTTC CASSPNRGGEQYF
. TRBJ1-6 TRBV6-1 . TGTGCCAGCAGTGCGGGAGTCTATAATTCGCCCCTCCACTTT CASSAGVYNSPLHF
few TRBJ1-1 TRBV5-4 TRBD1 TGTGCCATTAGGGGACAGATGAACACTGAAGCTTTCTTT CAIRGQMNTEAFF
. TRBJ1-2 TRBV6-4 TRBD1 TGTGCCAGCAGTTCACAGGGGGCAAGTGGCTACACCTTC CASSSQGASGYTF
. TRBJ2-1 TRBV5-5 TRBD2 TGTGCCAGCAGCCCGGGACTAGCGGGGGCCAATGAGCAGTTCTTC CASSPGLAGANEQFF
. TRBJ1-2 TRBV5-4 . TGTGCCAGCAGCTTGGAGACAGCATATGGCTACACCTTC CASSLETAYGYTF
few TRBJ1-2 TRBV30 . TGTGTCGGGTGTCCCGGGACTCCTAACTATGGCTACACCTTC CVGCPGTPNYGYTF